The source of this TCR beta chain is a study of persistence of HIV-infected CD4 T cells. Overall study: CD4+ T cells responding to CMV or HIV-1 Gag were isolated. Donors had been on suppressive ART for a median of roughly 8 years.

Sequencing used immunoSEQ version 4 in survey mode. TCRdb keeps only in-frame clones here, not all; method: immunoSEQ multiplex PCR. The sample contains roughly 64,000 clones, less than 85% of which appear only once. An overlapping HIV-1 Gag peptide pool stimulated these cells at 1 ug/peptide/mL. Memory cells lacking CD40L and CD69 with high CD45RO were sorted. Donors had CD4+ T cell counts above 400 cells/uL and were CMV-seropositive. An 18-hour stimulation of CD8-depleted PBMCs used anti-CD28/CD49d costimulation, CD40-blocking antibody and enfuvirtide. Germline loops: CDR1 MNHEY, CDR2 SVGAGI. V shed 6 bases, J shed 3 bases, and the junction held 6 bases outside the gene matches. This CDR3 has 15 residues. Remarks on this clone: No antigen is known for it.

The clonotype originates from an adult man with HIV who was CMV-seropositive. The rearrangement links TRBV6-5 to TRBJ2-4, with TRBD1 identical over 9 bases. Sequenced material: CD4+ T cells sorted from PBMCs after roughly 18-hour stimulation, taken from a patient who received antiretroviral therapy. CDR3 residues: CASRSTGGGKNIQYF. The CDR3 bases are TGTGCCAGCAGGTCGACAGGGGGTGGCAAAAACATTCAGTACTTC.